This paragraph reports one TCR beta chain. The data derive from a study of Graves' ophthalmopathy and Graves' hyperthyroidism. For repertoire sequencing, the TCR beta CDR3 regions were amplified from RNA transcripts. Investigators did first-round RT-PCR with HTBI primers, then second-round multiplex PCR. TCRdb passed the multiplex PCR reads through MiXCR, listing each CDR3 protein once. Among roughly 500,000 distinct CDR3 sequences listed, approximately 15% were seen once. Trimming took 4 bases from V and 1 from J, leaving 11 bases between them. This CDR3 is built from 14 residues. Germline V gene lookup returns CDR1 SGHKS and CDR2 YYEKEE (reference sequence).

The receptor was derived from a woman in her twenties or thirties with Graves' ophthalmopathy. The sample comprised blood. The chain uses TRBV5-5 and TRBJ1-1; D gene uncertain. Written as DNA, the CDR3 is TGTGCCAGCAGCCACGCATGGGGGAACACTGAAGCTTTCTTT. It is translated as CASSHAWGNTEAFF.